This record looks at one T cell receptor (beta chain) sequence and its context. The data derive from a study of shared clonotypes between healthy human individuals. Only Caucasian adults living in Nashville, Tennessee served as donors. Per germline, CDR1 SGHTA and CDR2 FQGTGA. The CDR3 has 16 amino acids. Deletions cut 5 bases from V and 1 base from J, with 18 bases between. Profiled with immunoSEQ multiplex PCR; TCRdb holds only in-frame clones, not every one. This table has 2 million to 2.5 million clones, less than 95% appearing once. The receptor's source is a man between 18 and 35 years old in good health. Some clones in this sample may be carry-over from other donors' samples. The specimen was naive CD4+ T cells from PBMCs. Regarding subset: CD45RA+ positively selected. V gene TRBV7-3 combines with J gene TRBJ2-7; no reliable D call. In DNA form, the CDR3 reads TGTGCCAGCAGCGAGGTACCAAAGCTGACTTCCTACGAGCAGTACTTC. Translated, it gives CASSEVPKLTSYEQYF. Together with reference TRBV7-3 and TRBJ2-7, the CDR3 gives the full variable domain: GAGVSQTPSNKVTEKGKYVELRCDPISGHTALYWYRQSLGQGPEFLIYFQGTGAADDSGLPNDRFFAVRPEGSVSTLKIQRTERGDSAVYLCASSEVPKLTSYEQYFGPGTRLTVT.